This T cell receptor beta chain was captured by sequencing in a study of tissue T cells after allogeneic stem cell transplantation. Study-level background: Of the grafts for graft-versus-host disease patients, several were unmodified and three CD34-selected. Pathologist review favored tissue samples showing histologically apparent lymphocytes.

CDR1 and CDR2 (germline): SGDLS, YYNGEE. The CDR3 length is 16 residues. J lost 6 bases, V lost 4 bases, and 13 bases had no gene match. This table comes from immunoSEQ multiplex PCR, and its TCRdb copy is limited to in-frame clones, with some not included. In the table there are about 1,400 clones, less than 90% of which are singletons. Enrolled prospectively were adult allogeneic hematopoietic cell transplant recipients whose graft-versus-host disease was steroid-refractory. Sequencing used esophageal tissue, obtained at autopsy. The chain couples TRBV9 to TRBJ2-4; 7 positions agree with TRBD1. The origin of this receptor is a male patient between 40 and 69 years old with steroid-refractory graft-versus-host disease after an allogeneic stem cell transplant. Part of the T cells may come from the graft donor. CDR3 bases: TGTGCCAGCAGCACAACCTTCGGGACAGAAGGAAACATTCAGTACTTC. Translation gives CASSTTFGTEGNIQYF.